This is a list of T cell receptor beta chains from one sample in a study of OX40 agonist ivuxolimab in advanced cancers. Produced via immunoSEQ multiplex PCR; TCRdb's table is partial and in-frame only. The profile covers tens of thousands of clones, with 90% appearing a single time and 0.35% to 0.45% taken by the ten largest. Source: CD4+ or CD8+ T cells sorted from blood, taken in a trial of the OX40 agonist ivuxolimab. The origin of the receptors is an adult with an advanced solid tumor such as melanoma, head and neck, liver or kidney cancer. Both conserved end residues are part of each CDR3. A D gene is named only where the DNA matches it firmly. The size entry is marked missing in some rows and otherwise reads once, few, many or a size class.

v_call,j_call,clone_size,d_call,cdr3_aa,cdr3_nt
TRBV18,TRBJ2-5,NA,NA,CASSPQWEKPGGTQYF,TGTGCCAGCTCACCACAGTGGGAAAAGCCCGGGGGTACCCAGTACTTC
TRBV7-2,TRBJ2-7,NA,TRBD1,CASSLAGQEYYEQYF,TGTGCCAGCAGCTTAGCGGGACAGGAGTACTACGAGCAGTACTTC
TRBV29-1,TRBJ1-2,few,NA,CSVEDQGRAVGYTF,TGCAGCGTTGAAGATCAGGGCAGGGCGGTTGGCTACACCTTC
TRBV7-2,TRBJ2-5,once,NA,CASSLGDWQETQYF,TGTGCCAGCAGCTTAGGCGACTGGCAAGAGACCCAGTACTTC
TRBV11-2,TRBJ1-2,NA,NA,CASSPSGGSYGYTF,TGTGCCAGCAGCCCCAGCGGGGGTAGCTATGGCTACACCTTC
TRBV18,TRBJ2-5,once,TRBD2,CASSPPSGGLQETQYF,TGTGCCAGCTCACCACCCAGCGGGGGACTACAAGAGACCCAGTACTTC
TRBV7-2,TRBJ2-3,NA,TRBD2,CASSPRAGGPDTQYF,TGTGCCAGCAGCCCGCGAGCGGGAGGGCCAGATACGCAGTATTTT
TRBV5-4,TRBJ2-5,once,TRBD1,CASSLRGQETQYF,TGTGCCAGCAGCCTCAGGGGGCAGGAGACCCAGTACTTC
TRBV15,TRBJ1-5,NA,NA,CATSRDGAQPQHF,TGTGCCACCAGCAGAGATGGCGCGCAGCCCCAGCATTTT
TRBV7-9,TRBJ2-1,NA,NA,CASSLVKDEQFF,TGTGCCAGCAGCTTAGTGAAGGATGAGCAGTTCTTC
TRBV28,TRBJ2-7,NA,NA,CASTGAPSYEQYF,TGTGCCAGCACCGGGGCTCCCTCCTACGAGCAGTACTTC
TRBV2,TRBJ1-5,NA,NA,CASSEALVGGSNQPQHF,TGTGCCAGCAGTGAGGCGCTTGTAGGGGGGAGCAATCAGCCCCAGCATTTT
TRBV28,TRBJ1-4,NA,TRBD1,CASSLSTGGLEKLFF,TGTGCCAGCAGTTTATCTACAGGGGGCTTGGAAAAACTGTTTTTT
TRBV21-1,TRBJ2-7,NA,NA,CASSRPRTTYEQYF,TGTGCCAGCAGCCGCCCACGGACCACCTACGAGCAGTACTTC
TRBV2,TRBJ2-5,NA,TRBD1,CASGYGGTGIGTQYF,TGTGCAAGCGGGTACGGCGGGACAGGGATTGGGACCCAGTACTTC
TRBV7-2,TRBJ1-5,NA,TRBD1,CASSFSGTGGQPQHF,TGTGCCAGCAGCTTCTCCGGGACAGGGGGGCAGCCCCAGCATTTT
TRBV6-6,TRBJ1-1,NA,NA,CASSYTTASSPEAFF,TGTGCCAGCAGTTACACCACGGCCAGCTCCCCTGAAGCTTTCTTT
TRBV5-4,TRBJ2-5,NA,TRBD2,CASWAGGFGETQYF,TGTGCCAGCTGGGCGGGGGGATTTGGAGAGACCCAGTACTTC
TRBV2,TRBJ1-2,once,NA,CASSARGEYYGYTF,TGTGCCAGCAGTGCCAGGGGAGAATACTATGGCTACACCTTC
TRBV2,TRBJ2-2,NA,NA,CASSEGSPRSGNTGELFF,TGTGCCAGCAGTGAGGGGTCGCCACGGTCGGGGAACACCGGGGAGCTGTTTTTT
TRBV28,TRBJ1-5,NA,TRBD1,CASRVVEGASNQPQHF,TGTGCCAGCAGGGTCGTTGAGGGGGCTAGCAATCAGCCCCAGCATTTT
TRBV9,TRBJ2-3,NA,NA,CASSLESGTFSQGTQYF,TGTGCCAGCAGCCTAGAGTCAGGGACCTTCTCCCAAGGTACGCAGTATTTT
TRBV19,TRBJ2-3,NA,TRBD2,CASSIDLLAGAGADTQYF,TGTGCCAGTAGTATAGACCTGCTAGCGGGGGCGGGCGCAGATACGCAGTATTTT
TRBV5-4,TRBJ2-7,NA,TRBD1,CASSLGQGLGVEQYF,TGTGCCAGCAGCTTGGGACAGGGGCTAGGTGTCGAGCAGTACTTC
TRBV10-3,TRBJ1-3,NA,NA,CAISLFGGPGNTIYF,TGTGCCATCAGTCTGTTTGGGGGGCCGGGAAACACCATATATTTT
TRBV5-1,TRBJ2-5,NA,TRBD2,CASSFSGGQETQYF,TGCGCCAGCAGCTTTAGCGGGGGCCAAGAGACCCAGTACTTC
TRBV4-1,TRBJ1-1,NA,TRBD1,CASSQAGTGASEAFF,TGCGCCAGCAGCCAAGCAGGGACAGGGGCGTCTGAAGCTTTCTTT
TRBV29-1,TRBJ2-3,NA,NA,CSLTYSSRSTDTQYF,TGCAGCTTGACGTACTCTTCGCGTAGCACAGATACGCAGTATTTT
TRBV7-2,TRBJ2-3,NA,NA,CASTVEYTDTQYF,TGTGCCAGCACGGTAGAGTACACAGATACGCAGTATTTT
TRBV7-2,TRBJ1-5,NA,NA,CASSATASNQPQHF,TGTGCCAGCAGCGCGACAGCTAGCAATCAGCCCCAGCATTTT
TRBV18,TRBJ1-5,NA,NA,CASSLGTDSNQPQHF,TGTGCCAGCTCCCTAGGGACGGATAGCAATCAGCCCCAGCATTTT
TRBV5-1,TRBJ2-2,NA,NA,CASSALPTGELFF,TGCGCCAGCAGCGCCCTTCCCACCGGGGAGCTGTTTTTT
TRBV4-1,TRBJ2-5,NA,TRBD2,CASSPGTSGGQETQYF,TGCGCCAGCAGCCCCGGGACTAGCGGGGGCCAAGAGACCCAGTACTTC